These T cell receptor beta chains were read from a single sample in a study of T cell responses to AZD1222 COVID-19 vaccine. Some clones are missing from TCRdb's copy, which holds only in-frame ones; the method was immunoSEQ multiplex PCR. The sample carries 150,000 to 200,000 clones, about nine tenths recorded once. The material was peripheral blood, obtained on day 0 of AZD1222 vaccination. These receptor sequences come from an adult in good health. Each CDR3 is given with its conserved first and last residue. The D gene is left open where the match is weak. Clone size is given for some rows only: seen once, a few or many times, or a class if the clone is expanded.

size: .; D: .; J: TRBJ2-1; V: TRBV11-2; DNA: TGTGCCAGCAGCTCCCCGGGACTCACATACAATGAGCAGTTCTTC; CDR3: CASSSPGLTYNEQFF
size: .; D: .; J: TRBJ2-1; V: TRBV4-1; DNA: TGCGCCAGCAGCCTCCGGGGACCCTACACATACAATGAGCAGTTCTTC; CDR3: CASSLRGPYTYNEQFF
size: .; D: .; J: TRBJ1-4; V: TRBV5-1; DNA: TGCGCCAGCACCCTTGGCAGGGGCACTAATGAAAAACTGTTTTTT; CDR3: CASTLGRGTNEKLFF
size: .; D: TRBD1; J: TRBJ1-1; V: TRBV18; DNA: TGTGCCAGCTCACAGGGGACAGGGCGGACTGAAGCTTTCTTT; CDR3: CASSQGTGRTEAFF
size: few; D: .; J: TRBJ2-1; V: TRBV4-2; DNA: TGTGCCAGCAGCCAAGATCTGGCAGAATACAATGAGCAGTTCTTC; CDR3: CASSQDLAEYNEQFF
size: .; D: TRBD1; J: TRBJ2-6; V: TRBV7-9; DNA: TGTGCCAGTACTCGGACAGGGGGCTCTGGGGCCAACGTCCTGACTTTC; CDR3: CASTRTGGSGANVLTF
size: .; D: .; J: TRBJ1-5; V: TRBV30; DNA: TGTGCCTGGAGTGGGACACTCGACAATCAGCCCCAGCATTTT; CDR3: CAWSGTLDNQPQHF
size: .; D: .; J: TRBJ2-4; V: TRBV7-9; DNA: TGTGCCAGCAGCTTACCGGGCTTTGGCAAAAACATTCAGTACTTC; CDR3: CASSLPGFGKNIQYF
size: .; D: .; J: TRBJ1-5; V: TRBV6-5; DNA: TGTGCCAGCAATCAGAATCAGGGGCCCCAGCATTTT; CDR3: CASNQNQGPQHF
size: .; D: .; J: TRBJ1-1; V: TRBV28; DNA: TGTGCCAGCAGTTCACATTCAGGGCAAGACACTGAAGCTTTCTTT; CDR3: CASSSHSGQDTEAFF
size: .; D: .; J: TRBJ2-5; V: TRBV7-9; DNA: TGTGCCAGCAGCTTAGGCCGGGGTATCCAAGAGACCCAGTACTTC; CDR3: CASSLGRGIQETQYF
size: .; D: TRBD1; J: TRBJ1-4; V: TRBV4-1; DNA: TGCGCCAGCAGCTTGTCCCGGGACAGCCTAAATGAAAAACTGTTTTTT; CDR3: CASSLSRDSLNEKLFF
size: .; D: .; J: TRBJ2-3; V: TRBV7-9; DNA: TGTGCCTCCAATACGCTAGAGAATCCGGAATATTTT; CDR3: CASNTLENPEYF
size: .; D: .; J: TRBJ2-1; V: TRBV11-3; DNA: TGTGCCAGCCGGAGCGACATGGAGGATGAGCAGTTCTTC; CDR3: CASRSDMEDEQFF
size: .; D: .; J: TRBJ1-2; V: TRBV28; DNA: TGTGCCAGCAGTTTATTCATTCGCCCCAAGGGGGTGGGCTACACCTTC; CDR3: CASSLFIRPKGVGYTF
size: .; D: .; J: TRBJ1-1; V: TRBV3-1/TRBV3-2; DNA: TGTGCCAGCAGCCGGGCGTCTCAAGCTTTCTTT; CDR3: CASSRASQAFF
size: .; D: .; J: TRBJ1-6; V: TRBV15; DNA: TGTGCCACCAGCAGAGATGACCGGGTTTACAATTCACCCCTCCACTTT; CDR3: CATSRDDRVYNSPLHF
size: .; D: .; J: TRBJ1-2; V: TRBV29-1; DNA: TGCAGCGTTCCTACATCCCAGGGTTCGGGCTACACCTTC; CDR3: CSVPTSQGSGYTF
size: .; D: TRBD1; J: TRBJ1-1; V: TRBV5-1; DNA: TGCGCCAGCAGCTCGGGACAGGGTCGGGCTGAAGCTTTCTTT; CDR3: CASSSGQGRAEAFF
size: .; D: TRBD1; J: TRBJ1-1; V: TRBV5-1; DNA: TGCGCCAGCAGCGGGGGACAGGGGAGGGCTGAAGCTTTCTTT; CDR3: CASSGGQGRAEAFF
size: .; D: TRBD2; J: TRBJ2-5; V: TRBV7-9; DNA: TGTGCCAGCAGCCTAGCGGGGGTTGAGACCCAGTACTTC; CDR3: CASSLAGVETQYF
size: .; D: .; J: TRBJ2-5; V: TRBV30; DNA: TGTGCCTGGAGTGTACTAATCGAGACCCAGTACTTC; CDR3: CAWSVLIETQYF
size: .; D: .; J: TRBJ1-1; V: TRBV3-1/TRBV3-2; DNA: TGTGCCAGCAGCCAAGATCTGGGCACTGAAGCTTTCTTT; CDR3: CASSQDLGTEAFF
size: .; D: .; J: TRBJ2-7; V: TRBV5-5; DNA: TGTGCCAGCAGCCACGGGACGGGATGGGGATACGAGCAGTACTTC; CDR3: CASSHGTGWGYEQYF